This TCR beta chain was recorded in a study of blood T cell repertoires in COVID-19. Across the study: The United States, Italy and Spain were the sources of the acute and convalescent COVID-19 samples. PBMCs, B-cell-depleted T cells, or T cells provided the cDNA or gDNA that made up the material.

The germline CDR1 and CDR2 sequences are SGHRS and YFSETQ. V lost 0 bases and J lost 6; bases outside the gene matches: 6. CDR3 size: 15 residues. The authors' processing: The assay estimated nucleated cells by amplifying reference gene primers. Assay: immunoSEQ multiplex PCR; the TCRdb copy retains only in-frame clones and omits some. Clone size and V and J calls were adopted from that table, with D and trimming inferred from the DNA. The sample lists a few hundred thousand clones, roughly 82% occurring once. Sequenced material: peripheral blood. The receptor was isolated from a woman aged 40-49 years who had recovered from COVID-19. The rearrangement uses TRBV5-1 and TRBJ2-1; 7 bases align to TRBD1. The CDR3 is CASSLDRGGGNEQFF. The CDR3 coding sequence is TGCGCCAGCAGCTTGGACAGGGGTGGGGGCAATGAGCAGTTCTTC.